Sequencing of this T cell receptor (beta chain) was carried out in a study of long-term antiretroviral therapy in people with HIV. Version v3.0 of the immunoSEQ assay was performed at survey level. Sequencing was performed with immunoSEQ multiplex PCR; in TCRdb, only in-frame clones are kept and a portion is missing. The table includes under 30,000 clones, 79% detected once. The germline V and J ends were trimmed by 1 base and 7 bases, with 16 bases remaining between them. In germline, CDR1 is SGHTA, CDR2 FQGNSA. This CDR3 contains 15 residues. This specimen was unsorted PBMCs, taken 2.1 years after starting antiretroviral therapy. This receptor was obtained from a young man with HIV. This sequence joins TRBV7-2 and TRBJ2-5, with D maybe TRBD1 (5 bases). CDR3 region: CASSLVHSGAPTQYF. The CDR3 DNA reads TGTGCCAGCAGCTTAGTACATAGTGGGGCCCCGACCCAGTACTTC. Based on the CDR3 plus reference TRBV7-2 and TRBJ2-5, the full variable domain is GAGVSQSPSNKVTEKGKDVELRCDPISGHTALYWYRQSLGQGLEFLIYFQGNSAPDKSGLPSDRFSAERTGGSVSTLTIQRTQQEDSAVYLCASSLVHSGAPTQYFGPGTRLLVL.